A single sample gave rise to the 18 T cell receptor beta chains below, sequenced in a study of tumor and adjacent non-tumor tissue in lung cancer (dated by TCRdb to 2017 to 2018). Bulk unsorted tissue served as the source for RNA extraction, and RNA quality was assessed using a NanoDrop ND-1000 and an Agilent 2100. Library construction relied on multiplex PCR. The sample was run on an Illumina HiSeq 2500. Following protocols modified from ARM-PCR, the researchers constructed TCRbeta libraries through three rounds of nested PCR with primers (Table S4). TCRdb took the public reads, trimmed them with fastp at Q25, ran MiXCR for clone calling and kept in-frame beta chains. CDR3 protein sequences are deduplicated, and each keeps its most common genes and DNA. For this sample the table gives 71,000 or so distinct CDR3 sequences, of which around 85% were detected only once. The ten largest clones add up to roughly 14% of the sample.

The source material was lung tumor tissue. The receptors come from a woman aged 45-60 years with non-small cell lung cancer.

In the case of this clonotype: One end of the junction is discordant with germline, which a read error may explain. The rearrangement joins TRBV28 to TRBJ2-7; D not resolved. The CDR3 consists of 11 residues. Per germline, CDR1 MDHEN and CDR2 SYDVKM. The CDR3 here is CASSLYYEQYF. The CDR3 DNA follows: TGTGCTAGCAGCTTATACTACGAGCAGTACTTC. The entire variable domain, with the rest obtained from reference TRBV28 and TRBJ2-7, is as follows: DVKVTQSSRYLVKRTGEKVFLECVQDMDHENMFWYRQDPGLGLRLIYFSYDVKMKEKGDIPEGYSVSREKKERFSLILESASTNQTSMYLCASSLYYEQYFGPGTRLTVT.

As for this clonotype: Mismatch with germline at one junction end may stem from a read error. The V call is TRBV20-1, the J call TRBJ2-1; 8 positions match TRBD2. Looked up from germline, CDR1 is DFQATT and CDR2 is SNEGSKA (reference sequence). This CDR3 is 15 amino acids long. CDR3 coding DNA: TGCAGAGCTGGAGATTTCCGGGAGGGTGTCAGTGAGCAATTCTTC. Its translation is CRAGDFREGVSEQFF.

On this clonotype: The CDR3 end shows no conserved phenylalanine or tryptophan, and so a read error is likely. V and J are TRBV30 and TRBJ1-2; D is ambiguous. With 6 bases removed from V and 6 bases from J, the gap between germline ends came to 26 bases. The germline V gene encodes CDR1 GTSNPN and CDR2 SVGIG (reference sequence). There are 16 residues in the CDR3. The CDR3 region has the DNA TGTGCCTGTTGGACGCTTGTGGACGCTCGAAACCATGGCTACACCCTC. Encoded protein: CACWTLVDARNHGYTL.

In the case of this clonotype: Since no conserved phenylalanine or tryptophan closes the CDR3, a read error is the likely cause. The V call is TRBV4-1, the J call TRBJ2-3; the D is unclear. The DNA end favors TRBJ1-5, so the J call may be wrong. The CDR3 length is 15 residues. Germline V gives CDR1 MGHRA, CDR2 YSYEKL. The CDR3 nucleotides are TGCGCCAGCAGCCAGTCGGAACGGCCCGCGGATACGCAGCATTAT. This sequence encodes CASSQSERPADTQHY.

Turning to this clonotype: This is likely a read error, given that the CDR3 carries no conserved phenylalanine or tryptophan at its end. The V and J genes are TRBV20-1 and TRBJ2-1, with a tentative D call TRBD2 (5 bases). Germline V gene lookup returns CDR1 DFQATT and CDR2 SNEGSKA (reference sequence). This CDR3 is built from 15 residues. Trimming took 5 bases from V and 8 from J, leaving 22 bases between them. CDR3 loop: CSAGSSVGNGYEQFL. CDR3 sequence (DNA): TGCAGTGCTGGTAGTAGCGTAGGGAATGGCTATGAGCAGTTCCTC.

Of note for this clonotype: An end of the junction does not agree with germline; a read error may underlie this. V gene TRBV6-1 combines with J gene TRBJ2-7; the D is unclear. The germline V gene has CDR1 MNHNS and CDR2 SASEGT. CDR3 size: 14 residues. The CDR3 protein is CASGEGTDYYEQYF. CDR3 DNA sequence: TGTGCCAGCGGTGAAGGTACAGATTATTACGAGCAGTACTTC.

The CDR3 is CSANFRRGYNEQFF. CDR3 in DNA: TGCAGTGCTAACTTCAGGAGAGGCTACAATGAGCAGTTCTTC. The chain joins TRBV20-1 to TRBJ2-1, with D hard to call. V lost 4 bases to trimming and J lost 3 bases, with 13 bases between them. CDR1 and CDR2 (germline): DFQATT, SNEGSKA (reference sequence). There are 14 residues in the CDR3.

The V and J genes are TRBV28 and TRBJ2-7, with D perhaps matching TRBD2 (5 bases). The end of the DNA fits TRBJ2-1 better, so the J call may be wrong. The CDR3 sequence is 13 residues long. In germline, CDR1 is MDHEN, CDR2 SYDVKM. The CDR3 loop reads CASSLAGPYEQFF. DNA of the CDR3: TGTGCCAGCAGTCTGGCGGGCCCCTACGAGCAGTTCTTC.

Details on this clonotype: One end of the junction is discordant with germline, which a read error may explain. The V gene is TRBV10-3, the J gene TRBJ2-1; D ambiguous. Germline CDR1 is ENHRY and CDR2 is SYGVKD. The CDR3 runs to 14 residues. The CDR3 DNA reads TGTGCCATCAGTAAGTCTGGGGAAGACAATGAGCAGCTCTTC. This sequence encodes CAISKSGEDNEQLF.

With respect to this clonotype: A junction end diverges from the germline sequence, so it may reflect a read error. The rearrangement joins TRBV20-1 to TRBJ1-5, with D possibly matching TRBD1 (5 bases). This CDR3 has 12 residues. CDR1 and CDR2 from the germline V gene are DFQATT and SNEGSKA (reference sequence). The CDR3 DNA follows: TGCAGTGCTGCGGCAGGGAGTCAGCTCCAGCATTTT. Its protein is CSAAAGSQLQHF.

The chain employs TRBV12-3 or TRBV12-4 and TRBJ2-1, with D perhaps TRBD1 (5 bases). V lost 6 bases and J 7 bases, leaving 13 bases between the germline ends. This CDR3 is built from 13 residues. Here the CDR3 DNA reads TGTGCCAGCAGGGTGACAGTGTATAATGAGCAGTTCTTC. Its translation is CASRVTVYNEQFF.

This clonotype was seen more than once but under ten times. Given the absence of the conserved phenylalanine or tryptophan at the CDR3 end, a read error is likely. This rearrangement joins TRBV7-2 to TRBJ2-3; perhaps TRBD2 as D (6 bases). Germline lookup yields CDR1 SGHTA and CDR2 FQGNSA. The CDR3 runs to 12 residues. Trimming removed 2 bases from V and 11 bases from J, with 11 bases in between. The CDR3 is CASSLFGDLQYS. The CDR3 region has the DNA TGTGCCAGCAGCTTATTTGGGGACTTGCAGTATTCT.

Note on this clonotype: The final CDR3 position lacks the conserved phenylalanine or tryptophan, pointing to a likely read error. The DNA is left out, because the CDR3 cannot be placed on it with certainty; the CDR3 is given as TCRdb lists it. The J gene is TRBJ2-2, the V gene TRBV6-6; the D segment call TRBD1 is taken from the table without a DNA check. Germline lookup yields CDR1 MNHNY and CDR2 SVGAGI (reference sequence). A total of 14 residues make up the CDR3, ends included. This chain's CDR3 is CASSPSLLVGELYY.

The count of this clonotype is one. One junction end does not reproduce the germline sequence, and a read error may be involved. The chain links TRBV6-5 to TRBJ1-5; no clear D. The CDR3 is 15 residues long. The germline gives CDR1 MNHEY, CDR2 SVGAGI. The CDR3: CASRKTPHSNEPQHF. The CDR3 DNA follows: TGTGCCAGCAGGAAGACACCTCATAGCAATGAGCCCCAGCATTTT.

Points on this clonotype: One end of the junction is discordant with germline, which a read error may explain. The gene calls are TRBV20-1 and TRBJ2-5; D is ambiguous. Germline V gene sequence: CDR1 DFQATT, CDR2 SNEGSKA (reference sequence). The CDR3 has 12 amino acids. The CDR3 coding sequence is TGTAGTGTTAGCTGGCTAAAAGAGACCCAGTACTTC. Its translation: CSVSWLKETQYF.

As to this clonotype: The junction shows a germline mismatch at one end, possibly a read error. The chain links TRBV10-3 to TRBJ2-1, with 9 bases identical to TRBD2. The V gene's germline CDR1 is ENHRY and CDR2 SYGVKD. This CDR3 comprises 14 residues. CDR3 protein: CAIVAGGRTNEQFF. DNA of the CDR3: TGTGCCATCGTCGCGGGAGGGCGCACGAATGAGCAGTTTTTC.

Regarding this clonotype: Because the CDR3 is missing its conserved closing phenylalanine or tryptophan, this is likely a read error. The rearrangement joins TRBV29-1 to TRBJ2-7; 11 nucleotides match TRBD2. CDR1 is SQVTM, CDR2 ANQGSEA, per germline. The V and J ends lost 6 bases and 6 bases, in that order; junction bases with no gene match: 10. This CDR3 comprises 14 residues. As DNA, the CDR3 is TGCAGCGTAGAACTCGTACTAGCGGGAGCCGAGCAGTACCTG. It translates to CSVELVLAGAEQYL.

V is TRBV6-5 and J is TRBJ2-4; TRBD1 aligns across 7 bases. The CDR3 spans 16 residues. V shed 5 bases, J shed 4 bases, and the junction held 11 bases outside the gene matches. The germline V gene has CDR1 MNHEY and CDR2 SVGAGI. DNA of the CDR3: TGTGCCAGCAGTGCCATTCATTCACAGGGGAAAAACATTCAGTACTTC. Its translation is CASSAIHSQGKNIQYF.